This T cell receptor beta chain was obtained from a study of early T cells in non-severe SARS-CoV-2 infection. Turning to the study itself: Bulk RNA from unsorted whole blood was sequenced; chains were unpaired.

V lost 2 bases to trimming and J lost 8 bases, with 12 bases between them. Germline values: CDR1 SGHVS, CDR2 FNYEAQ. This CDR3 comprises 13 residues. A remark on this clonotype: Its antigen is unknown.

Overall study results and limits: The study's VDJdb matching favored anti-spike CD8 responses and missed private and CD4 specificities.

Unique molecular identifiers (one per individual cDNA molecule) were attached. TCRdb re-called the 5' RACE reads with MiXCR, one entry per CDR3 protein. The sample lists about 99,000 distinct CDR3 sequences, roughly 17% occurring once. The receptor's source is an adult who was a healthcare worker with PCR-confirmed SARS-CoV-2 infection or an uninfected control (not recorded which). Sequencing input: whole blood. This sequence joins TRBV7-6 and TRBJ1-1; no reliable D call. In nucleotides, the CDR3 is TGTGCCAGCAGCTTACGAGTTGGAGGGGAAGCTTTCTTT. Its translation: CASSLRVGGEAFF.